This TCR beta chain was identified during a study of T cells in Graves' hyperthyroidism and ophthalmopathy. This clonotype was observed at least ten times. Antigen: not known. The germline V and J ends were trimmed by 5 bases and 8 bases, with 22 bases remaining between them. The CDR3 runs 16 residues. Researchers amplified the TCR beta CDR3 regions from RNA transcripts. TCR CDR3 underwent first-round RT-PCR with the HTBI primer set. TCRdb used MiXCR to reprocess the multiplex PCR reads, holding one entry per CDR3 protein. The data hold 400,000 to 600,000 distinct CDR3 sequences, with roughly 15% observed a single time. The diagnoses drew upon clinical symptoms, serum thyroxine and TRAb, thyroid ultrasound and orbital computed tomography. Study-level points and caveats: Patients with ophthalmopathy were separated from those with stable hyperthyroidism by a 13 V-J model.

The V gene is TRBV12-3 or TRBV12-4, the J gene TRBJ2-1, with a weak D call TRBD2 (6 bases). The sequence derives from a woman in her 30s with Graves' ophthalmopathy. The specimen sequenced was blood. As DNA, the CDR3 is TGTGCCAGCAGTCCACCTAGCGTTTCGATTAATGATGAGCAGTTCTTC. Encoded protein: CASSPPSVSINDEQFF.